This T cell receptor beta chain was identified during a study of T cells in Graves' hyperthyroidism and ophthalmopathy. It was RNA transcripts that yielded the amplified TCR beta CDR3 regions. The study used the HTBI primer set for a first-round RT-PCR of the TCR CDR3. TCRdb analysed the multiplex PCR reads with MiXCR anew, one entry per CDR3 protein. Seen here are about 350,000 distinct CDR3 sequences, roughly an eighth observed once, and the top ten hold 34%. In its sample, this clonotype was seen many times. On the basis of clinical symptoms, serum thyroxine and TRAb, thyroid ultrasound and orbital computed tomography, diagnoses were made. J gave up 5 bases and V 5 bases, and 6 bases lay outside the gene matches. Germline CDR1 is SEHNR and CDR2 is FQNEAQ (reference sequence). The CDR3 contains 14 residues.

The material sequenced was blood. The origin of this receptor is a woman in her 40s with Graves' ophthalmopathy. The chain has TRBV7-9 and TRBJ1-5; 7 nucleotides line up with TRBD1. This CDR3 reads CASSPPGGDQPQHF. The CDR3 DNA reads TGTGCCAGCAGCCCGCCAGGGGGTGATCAGCCCCAGCATTTT.